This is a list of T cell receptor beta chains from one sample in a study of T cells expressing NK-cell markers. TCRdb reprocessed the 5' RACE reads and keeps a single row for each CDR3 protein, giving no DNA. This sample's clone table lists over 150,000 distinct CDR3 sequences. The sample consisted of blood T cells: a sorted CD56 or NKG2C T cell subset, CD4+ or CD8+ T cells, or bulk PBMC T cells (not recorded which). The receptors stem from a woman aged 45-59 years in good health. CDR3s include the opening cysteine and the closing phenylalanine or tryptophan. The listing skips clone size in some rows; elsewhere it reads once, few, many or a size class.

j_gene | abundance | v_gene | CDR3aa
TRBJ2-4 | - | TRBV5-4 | CASSLEGTLAKNIQYF
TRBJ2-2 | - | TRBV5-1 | CASSLGTAGVVGELFF
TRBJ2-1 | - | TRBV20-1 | CSARETSGLVF
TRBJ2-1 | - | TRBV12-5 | CASRGGGTYDEQFF
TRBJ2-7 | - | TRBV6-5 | CASSPSLYEQYF
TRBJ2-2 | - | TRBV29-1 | CSVGIARENTGELFF
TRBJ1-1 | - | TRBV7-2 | CASSLEPGQGAEAFF
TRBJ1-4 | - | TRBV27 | CASSSVARVENCFF
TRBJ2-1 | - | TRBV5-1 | CASSSPSDEQFF
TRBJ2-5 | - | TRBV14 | CASSPRLSGETQYF
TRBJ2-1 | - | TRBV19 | CASSTGLTNEQFF
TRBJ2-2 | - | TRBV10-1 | CASRLALEAGELFF
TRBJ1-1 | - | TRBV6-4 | CASSDSAGQGDTEAFF
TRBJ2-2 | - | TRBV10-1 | CASSDLVAGTGELFF
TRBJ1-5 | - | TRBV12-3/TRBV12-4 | CASSPSAQPQHF
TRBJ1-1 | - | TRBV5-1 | CASRGKTTGLDTEAFF
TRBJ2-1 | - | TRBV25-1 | CASSELVEQFF
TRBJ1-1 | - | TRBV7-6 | CASSTRVAEGTEAFF
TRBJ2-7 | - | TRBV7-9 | CASTESGSYEQYF
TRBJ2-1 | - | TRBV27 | CASSPSSGAPYNEQFF
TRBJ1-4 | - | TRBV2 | CATSTGAEEKLFF
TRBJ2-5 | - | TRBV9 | CASSVLGTFETQYF
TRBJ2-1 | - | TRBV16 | CASSQSTWAGSGYNEQFF
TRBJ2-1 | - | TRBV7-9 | CASSLSAVYNEQFF
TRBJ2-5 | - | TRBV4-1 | CASRNLAGTSGTETQYF
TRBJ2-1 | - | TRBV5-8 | CASSISGMGSYNEQFF
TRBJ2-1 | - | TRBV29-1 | CSVVQAGAYNEQFF
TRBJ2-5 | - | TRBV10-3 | CAISELGDRDFQETQYF
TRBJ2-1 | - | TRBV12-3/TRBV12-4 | CASSFPPITSNEQFF
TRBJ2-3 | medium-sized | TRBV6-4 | CASSETSGATDTQYF
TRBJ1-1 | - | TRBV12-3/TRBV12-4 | CASSLDREDTEAFF
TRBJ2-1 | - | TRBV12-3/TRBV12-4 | CASSLKGDYQPEQFF
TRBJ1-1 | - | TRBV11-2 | CARKGGEDTEAFF
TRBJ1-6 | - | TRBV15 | CATSRDGYNSPLHF
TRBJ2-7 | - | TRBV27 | CASSPQGQVAYEQYF
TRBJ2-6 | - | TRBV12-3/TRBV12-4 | CASSSGAYVNVLTF
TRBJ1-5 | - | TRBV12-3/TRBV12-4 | CASSWTGAGQPQHF
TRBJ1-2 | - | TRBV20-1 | CSAKTGAVDGYTF
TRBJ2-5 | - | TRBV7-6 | CASSPLYREETQYF
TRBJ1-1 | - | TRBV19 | CASTLSGTEAFF
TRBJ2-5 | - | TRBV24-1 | CATSADGTLQETQYF